This T cell receptor (beta chain) was documented in a study of CD8 T cells in ankylosing spondylitis. The study's findings and limits: Disease-linked clones had a CD8+ phenotype and relatively low frequency in peripheral blood. Matched ankylosing spondylitis synovial fluid reportedly showed significant enrichment of disease-linked clones. Certain motif variants had earlier been reported in reactive arthritis synovial fluid and blood. A TCR beta motif of seven or eight highly homologous variants appeared characteristic of ankylosing spondylitis blood.

This clonotype appeared a few times. Its antigen is unidentified. Libraries of TCR beta came from quantitative 5'-RACE with molecular barcodes. TCRdb called the 5' RACE reads again in MiXCR, with one record for every CDR3 protein. The sample includes more than 600,000 distinct CDR3 sequences, 15% to 20% seen only once; the top ten take about a fifth. The CDR3 contains 14 residues. Germline V lookup: CDR1 MNHEY, CDR2 SMNVEV (reference sequence). The germline V and J ends were trimmed by 6 bases and 6 bases, with 14 bases remaining between them. This TCR came from a male donor with ankylosing spondylitis. This rearrangement joins TRBV27 to TRBJ2-2; TRBD2 might be the D (5 bases). Sequencing input: blood, either unsorted or a sorted T cell fraction (not recorded which). CDR3 DNA: TGTGCCAGCAGGCCGGGGTTTGTGGCCGGGGAGCTGTTTTTT. It encodes CASRPGFVAGELFF.